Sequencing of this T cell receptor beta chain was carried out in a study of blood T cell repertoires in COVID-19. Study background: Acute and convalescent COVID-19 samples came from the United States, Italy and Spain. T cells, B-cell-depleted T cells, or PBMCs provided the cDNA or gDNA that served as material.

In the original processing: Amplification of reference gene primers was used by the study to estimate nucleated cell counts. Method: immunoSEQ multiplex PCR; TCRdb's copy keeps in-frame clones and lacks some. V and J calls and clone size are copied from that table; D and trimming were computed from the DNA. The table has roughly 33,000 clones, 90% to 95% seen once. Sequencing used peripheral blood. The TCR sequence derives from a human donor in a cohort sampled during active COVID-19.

The CDR3 reads CASSSGGVNVNSPLHF. CDR3 in DNA: TGTGCCAGCAGCTCGGGGGGGGTGAACGTCAATTCACCCCTCCACTTT. The chain combines TRBV11-2 with TRBJ1-6, with D tentatively TRBD1 (5 bases). Trimming took 4 bases from V and 7 from J, leaving 17 bases between them. The germline CDR1 and CDR2 sequences are SGHAT and FQNNGV. CDR3 length: 16 amino acids.